The present T cell receptor beta chain was sequenced within a study of cytomegalovirus exposure and HLA in healthy donors. Produced via immunoSEQ multiplex PCR; TCRdb's table is partial and in-frame only. The table records over 150,000 clones, more than 70% of them present only once. CDR3 length equals 16 residues. V dropped 6 bases and J dropped 2; count of bases not matched to a gene: 12. Germline loops: CDR1 LNHDA, CDR2 SQIVND (reference sequence). Donors were drawn from the roughly 110-subject validation cohort, separate from the approximately 680-subject first cohort. The specimen was PBMCs. The TCR comes from a human donor in good health. The chain has TRBV19 and TRBJ2-7, with 8 bases identical to TRBD1. CDR3 in DNA: TGTGCCAGTAGCCATCCCTCCTGGACAGGGCCCTACGAGCAGTACTTC. Its translation is CASSHPSWTGPYEQYF.